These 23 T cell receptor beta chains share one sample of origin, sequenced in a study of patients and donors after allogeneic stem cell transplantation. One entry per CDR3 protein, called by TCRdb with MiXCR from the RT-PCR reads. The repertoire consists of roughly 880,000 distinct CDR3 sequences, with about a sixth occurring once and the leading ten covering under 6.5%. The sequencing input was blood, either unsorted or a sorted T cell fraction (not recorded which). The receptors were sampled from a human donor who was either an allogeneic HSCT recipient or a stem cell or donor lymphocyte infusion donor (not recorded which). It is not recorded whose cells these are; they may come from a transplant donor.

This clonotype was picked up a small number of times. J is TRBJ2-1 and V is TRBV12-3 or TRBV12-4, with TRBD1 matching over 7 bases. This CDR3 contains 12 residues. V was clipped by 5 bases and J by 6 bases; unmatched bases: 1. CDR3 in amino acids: CASSRDSNEQFF. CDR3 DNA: TGTGCCAGCAGTAGGGACAGCAATGAGCAGTTCTTC.

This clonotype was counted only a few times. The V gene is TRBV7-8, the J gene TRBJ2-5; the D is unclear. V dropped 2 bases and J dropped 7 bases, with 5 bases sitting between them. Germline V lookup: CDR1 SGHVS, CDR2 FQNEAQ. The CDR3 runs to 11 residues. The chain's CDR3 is CASSLSVTQYF. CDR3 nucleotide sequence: TGTGCCAGCAGCTTATCTGTGACCCAGTACTTC.

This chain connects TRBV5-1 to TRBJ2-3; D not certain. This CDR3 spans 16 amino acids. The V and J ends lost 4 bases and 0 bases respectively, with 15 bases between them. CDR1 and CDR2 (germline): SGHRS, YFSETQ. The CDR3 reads CASSPVDGFSTDTQYF. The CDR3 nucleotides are TGCGCCAGCAGCCCCGTCGACGGGTTTAGCACAGATACGCAGTATTTT. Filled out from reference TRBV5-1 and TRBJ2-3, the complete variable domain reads KAGVTQTPRYLIKTRGQQVTLSCSPISGHRSVSWYQQTPGQGLQFLFEYFSETQRNKGNFPGRFSGRQFSNSRSEMNVSTLELGDSALYLCASSPVDGFSTDTQYFGPGTRLTVL.

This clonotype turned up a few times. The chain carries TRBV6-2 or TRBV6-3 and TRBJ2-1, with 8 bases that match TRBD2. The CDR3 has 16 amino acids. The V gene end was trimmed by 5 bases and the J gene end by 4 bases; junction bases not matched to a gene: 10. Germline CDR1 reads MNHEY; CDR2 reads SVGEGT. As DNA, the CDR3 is TGTGCCAGCAGTCATATAGCGGGGATATTATACAATGAGCAGTTCTTC. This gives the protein CASSHIAGILYNEQFF.

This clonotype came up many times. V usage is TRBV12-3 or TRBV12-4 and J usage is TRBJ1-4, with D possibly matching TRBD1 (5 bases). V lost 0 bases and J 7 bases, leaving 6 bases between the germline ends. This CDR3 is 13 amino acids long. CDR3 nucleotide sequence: TGTGCCAGCAGTTTAGCAGGGACTGAAAAACTGTTTTTT. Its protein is CASSLAGTEKLFF.

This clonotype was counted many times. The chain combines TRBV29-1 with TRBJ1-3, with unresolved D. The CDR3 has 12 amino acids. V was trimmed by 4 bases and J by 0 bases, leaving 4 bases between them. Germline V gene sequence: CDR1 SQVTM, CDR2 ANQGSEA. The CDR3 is CSVGRSGNTIYF. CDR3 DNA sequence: TGCAGCGTTGGTCGCTCTGGAAACACCATATATTTT.

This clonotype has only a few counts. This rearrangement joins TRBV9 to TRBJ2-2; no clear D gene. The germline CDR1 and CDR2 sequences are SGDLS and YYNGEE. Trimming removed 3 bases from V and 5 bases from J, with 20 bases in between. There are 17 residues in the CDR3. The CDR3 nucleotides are TGTGCCAGCAGCGCAGATCCGCCGGACCCTAGAACCGGGGAGCTGTTTTTT. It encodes CASSADPPDPRTGELFF.

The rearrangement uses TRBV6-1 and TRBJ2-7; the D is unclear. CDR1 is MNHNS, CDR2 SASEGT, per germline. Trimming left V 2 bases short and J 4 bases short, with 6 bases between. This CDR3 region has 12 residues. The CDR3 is CASSETKYEQYF. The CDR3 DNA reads TGTGCCAGCAGTGAAACCAAGTACGAGCAGTACTTC.

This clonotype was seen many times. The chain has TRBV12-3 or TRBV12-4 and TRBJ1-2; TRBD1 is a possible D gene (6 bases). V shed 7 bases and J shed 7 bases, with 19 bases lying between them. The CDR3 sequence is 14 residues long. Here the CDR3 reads CASTLPSGAGGYTF. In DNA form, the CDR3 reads TGTGCCAGCACTCTACCGTCAGGGGCCGGTGGCTACACCTTC.

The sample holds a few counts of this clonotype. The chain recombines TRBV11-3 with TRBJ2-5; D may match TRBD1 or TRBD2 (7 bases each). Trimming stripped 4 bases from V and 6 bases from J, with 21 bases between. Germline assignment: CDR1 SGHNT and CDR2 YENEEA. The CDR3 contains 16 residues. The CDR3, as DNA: TGTGCCAGCAGCTCCCCCGGGGAGGGGGCAAGGAAGACCCAGTACTTC. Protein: CASSSPGEGARKTQYF.

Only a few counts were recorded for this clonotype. The CDR3 protein is CASSIPRDRDRGTFF. In DNA, the CDR3 is TGTGCCAGCAGTATACCCCGGGACAGGGATAGGGGTACTTTCTTT. The gene calls are TRBV28 and TRBJ1-1; TRBD1 matches at 9 bases. J was trimmed by 12 bases and V by 5 bases; bases with no gene match: 16. The CDR3 sequence is 15 residues long. Germline values: CDR1 MDHEN, CDR2 SYDVKM.

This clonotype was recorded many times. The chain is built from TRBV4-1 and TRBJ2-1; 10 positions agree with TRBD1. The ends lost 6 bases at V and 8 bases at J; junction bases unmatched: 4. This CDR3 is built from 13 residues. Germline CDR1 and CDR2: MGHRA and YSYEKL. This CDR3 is CASRTTGGHEQFF. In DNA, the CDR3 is TGCGCCAGCAGGACGACAGGGGGCCATGAGCAGTTCTTC.

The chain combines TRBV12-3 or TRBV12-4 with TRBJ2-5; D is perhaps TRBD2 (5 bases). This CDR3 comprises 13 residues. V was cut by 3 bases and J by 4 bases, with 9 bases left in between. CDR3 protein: CASSFRGRETQYF. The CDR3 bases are TGTGCCAGCAGTTTTCGCGGGCGAGAGACCCAGTACTTC.

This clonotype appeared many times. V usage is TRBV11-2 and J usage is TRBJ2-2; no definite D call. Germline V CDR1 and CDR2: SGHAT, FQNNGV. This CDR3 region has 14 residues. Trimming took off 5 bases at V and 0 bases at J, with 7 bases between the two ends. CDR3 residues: CASSRPPNTGELFF. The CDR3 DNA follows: TGTGCCAGCAGCCGCCCCCCGAACACCGGGGAGCTGTTTTTT.

The CDR3: CASSLRGVGTSTDTQYF. CDR3 bases: TGTGCCAGCAGCTTAAGGGGCGTGGGAACTAGCACAGATACGCAGTATTTT. The chain uses TRBV7-3 and TRBJ2-3; TRBD1 might be the D (5 bases). From germline, CDR1 is SGHTA and CDR2 FQGTGA. The CDR3 runs to 17 residues. V was shortened by 1 base and J by 0 bases, with 14 bases between the two germline ends.

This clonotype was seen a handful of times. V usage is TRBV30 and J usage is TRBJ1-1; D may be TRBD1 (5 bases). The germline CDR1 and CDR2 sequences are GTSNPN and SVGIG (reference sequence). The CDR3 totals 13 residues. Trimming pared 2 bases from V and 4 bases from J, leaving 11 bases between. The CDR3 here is CAWSFRGSTEAFF. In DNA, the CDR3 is TGTGCCTGGAGTTTTCGGGGGAGCACTGAAGCTTTCTTT.

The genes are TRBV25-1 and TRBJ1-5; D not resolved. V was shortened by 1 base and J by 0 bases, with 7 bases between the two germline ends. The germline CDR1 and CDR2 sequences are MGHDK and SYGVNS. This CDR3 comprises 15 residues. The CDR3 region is CASSESSGSNQPQHF. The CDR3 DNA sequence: TGTGCCAGCAGTGAATCGAGCGGTAGCAATCAGCCCCAGCATTTT. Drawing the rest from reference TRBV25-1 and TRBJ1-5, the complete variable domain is EADIYQTPRYLVIGTGKKITLECSQTMGHDKMYWYQQDPGMELHLIHYSYGVNSTEKGDLSSESTVSRIRTEHFPLTLESARPSHTSQYLCASSESSGSNQPQHFGDGTRLSIL.

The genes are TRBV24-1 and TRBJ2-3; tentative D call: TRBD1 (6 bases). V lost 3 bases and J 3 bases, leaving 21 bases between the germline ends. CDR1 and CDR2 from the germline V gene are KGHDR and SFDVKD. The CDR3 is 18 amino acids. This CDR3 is CATSDSRDRWWVTDTQYF. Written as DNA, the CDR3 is TGTGCCACCAGTGATAGCAGAGACAGGTGGTGGGTGACAGATACGCAGTATTTT.

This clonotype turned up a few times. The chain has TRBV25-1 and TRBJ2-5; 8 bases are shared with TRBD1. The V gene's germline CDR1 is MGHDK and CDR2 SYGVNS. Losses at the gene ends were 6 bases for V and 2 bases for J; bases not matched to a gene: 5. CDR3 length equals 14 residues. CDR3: CASSGRTGQETQYF. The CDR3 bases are TGTGCCAGCAGCGGCCGGACAGGGCAAGAGACCCAGTACTTC.

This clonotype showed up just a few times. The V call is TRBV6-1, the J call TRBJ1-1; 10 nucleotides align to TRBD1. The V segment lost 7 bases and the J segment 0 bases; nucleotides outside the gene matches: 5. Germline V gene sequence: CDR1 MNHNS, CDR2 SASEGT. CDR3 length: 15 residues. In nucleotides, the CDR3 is TGTGCCAGCATTTTGACAGGGGGCATGAACACTGAAGCTTTCTTT. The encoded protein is CASILTGGMNTEAFF.

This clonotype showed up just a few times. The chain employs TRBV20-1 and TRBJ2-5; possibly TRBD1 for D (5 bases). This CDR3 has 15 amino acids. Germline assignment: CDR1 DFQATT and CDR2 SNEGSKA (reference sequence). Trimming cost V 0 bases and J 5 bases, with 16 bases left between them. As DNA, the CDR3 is TGCAGTGCTAGAGATCGTAAAAGGGGATGGGAGACCCAGTACTTC. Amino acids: CSARDRKRGWETQYF.

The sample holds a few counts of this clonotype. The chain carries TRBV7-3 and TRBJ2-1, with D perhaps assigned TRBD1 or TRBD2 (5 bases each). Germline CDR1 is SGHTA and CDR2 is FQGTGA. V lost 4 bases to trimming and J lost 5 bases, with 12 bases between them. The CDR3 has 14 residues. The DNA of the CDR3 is TGTGCCAGCAGCTCACGGGACGGCGACAATGAGCAGTTCTTC. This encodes CASSSRDGDNEQFF.

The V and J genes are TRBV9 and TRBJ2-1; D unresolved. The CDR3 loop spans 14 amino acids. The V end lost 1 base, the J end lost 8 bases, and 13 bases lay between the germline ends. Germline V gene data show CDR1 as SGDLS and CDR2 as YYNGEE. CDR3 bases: TGTGCCAGCAGCGTAAGACCTCAACCCCATGAGCAGTTCTTC. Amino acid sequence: CASSVRPQPHEQFF.